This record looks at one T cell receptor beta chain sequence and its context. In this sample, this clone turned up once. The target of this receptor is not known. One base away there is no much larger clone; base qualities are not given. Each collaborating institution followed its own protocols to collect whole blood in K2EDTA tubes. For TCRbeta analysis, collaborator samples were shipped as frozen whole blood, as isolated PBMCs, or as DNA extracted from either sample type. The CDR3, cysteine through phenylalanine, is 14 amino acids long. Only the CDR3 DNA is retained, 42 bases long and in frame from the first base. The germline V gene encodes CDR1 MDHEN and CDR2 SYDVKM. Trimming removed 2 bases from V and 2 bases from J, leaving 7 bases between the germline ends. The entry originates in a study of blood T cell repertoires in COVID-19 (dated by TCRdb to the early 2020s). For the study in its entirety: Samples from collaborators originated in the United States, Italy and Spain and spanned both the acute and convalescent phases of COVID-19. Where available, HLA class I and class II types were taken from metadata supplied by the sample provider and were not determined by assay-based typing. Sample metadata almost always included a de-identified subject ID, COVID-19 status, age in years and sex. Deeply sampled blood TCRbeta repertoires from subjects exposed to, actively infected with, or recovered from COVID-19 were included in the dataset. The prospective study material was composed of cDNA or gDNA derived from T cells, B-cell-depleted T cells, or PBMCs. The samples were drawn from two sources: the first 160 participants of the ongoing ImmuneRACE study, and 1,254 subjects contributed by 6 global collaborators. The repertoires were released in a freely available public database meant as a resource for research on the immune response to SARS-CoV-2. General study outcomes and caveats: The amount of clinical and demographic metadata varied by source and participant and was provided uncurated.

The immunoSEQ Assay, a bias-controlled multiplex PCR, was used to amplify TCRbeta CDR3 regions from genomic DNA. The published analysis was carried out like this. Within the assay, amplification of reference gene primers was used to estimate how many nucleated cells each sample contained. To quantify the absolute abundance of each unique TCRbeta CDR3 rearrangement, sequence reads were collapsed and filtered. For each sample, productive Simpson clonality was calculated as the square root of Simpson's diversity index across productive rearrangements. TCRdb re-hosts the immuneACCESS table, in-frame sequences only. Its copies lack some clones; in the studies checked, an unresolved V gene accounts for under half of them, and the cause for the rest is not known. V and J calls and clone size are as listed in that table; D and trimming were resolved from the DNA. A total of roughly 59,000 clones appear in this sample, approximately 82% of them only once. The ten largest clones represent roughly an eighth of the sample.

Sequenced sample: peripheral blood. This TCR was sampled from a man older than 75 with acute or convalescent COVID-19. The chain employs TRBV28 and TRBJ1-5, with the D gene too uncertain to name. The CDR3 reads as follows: CASSLPTGNQPQHF. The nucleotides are TGTGCCAGCAGTTTACCAACGGGCAATCAGCCCCAGCATTTT. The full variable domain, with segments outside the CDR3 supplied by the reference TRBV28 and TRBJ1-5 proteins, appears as DVKVTQSSRYLVKRTGEKVFLECVQDMDHENMFWYRQDPGLGLRLIYFSYDVKMKEKGDIPEGYSVSREKKERFSLILESASTNQTSMYLCASSLPTGNQPQHFGDGTRLSIL.